This T cell receptor (beta chain) comes out of a study of blood T cells in healthy people across ages. Next came a second PCR, run for 7 to 11 cycles, which used a sample-barcoded 5' primer along with a J-beta primer mix. TCRdb reprocessed the 5' RACE reads with MiXCR, giving one entry per CDR3 protein. This table holds some 760,000 distinct CDR3 sequences, just under 25% found once. Trimming shortened V by 3 bases and J by 2 bases, and 2 bases separated the two germline ends. The CDR3 loop spans 12 amino acids. The germline gives CDR1 SNHLY, CDR2 FYNNEI. The people who gave samples were healthy Caucasians from Russia, aged 6 to 90. The same data also went into a second study, on T cells of mothers and their children. This second study notes: All RNA that had been extracted was used for cDNA synthesis at roughly 1.4 ug per 15 ul. Among related mother-child pairs, overlap was slightly higher than in unrelated pairs, though not significantly. Microchimeric T cell clones that persisted were not detected.

Specimen: blood. This chain connects TRBV2 to TRBJ2-1; D not certain. The sequence derives from a boy younger than 18 in good health. The CDR3 is CASSDTYNEQFF. CDR3 sequence (DNA): TGTGCCAGCAGTGACACCTACAATGAGCAGTTCTTC. Full variable domain (missing parts from reference TRBV2 and TRBJ2-1): EPEVTQTPSHQVTQMGQEVILRCVPISNHLYFYWYRQILGQKVEFLVSFYNNEISEKSEIFDDQFSVERPDGSNFTLKIRSTKLEDSAMYFCASSDTYNEQFFGPGTRLTVL.